These 19 T cell receptor beta chains share one sample of origin, sequenced in a study of T-cell reconstitution after alpha-beta-depleted transplantation in children. As it was prepared, the TCRbeta library received unique molecular identifiers. TCRdb passed the PCR reads through MiXCR, listing each CDR3 protein once. The sample holds about 110,000 distinct CDR3 sequences; approximately 6.4% are singletons and the top ten take 20% to 25%. Material: PBMCs, mostly from graft donor cells, obtained 360 days after TCRalphabeta/CD19-depleted stem cell transplant. These TCRs come from a male patient aged 2 to 10 who had a stem cell transplant for acute lymphoblastic leukemia, so the T cells may come from the graft donor.

The genes are TRBV4-3 and TRBJ1-2; tentative D call: TRBD1 (6 bases). This CDR3 region has 15 residues. Trimming took 4 bases from V and 7 from J, leaving 19 bases between them. The germline CDR1 and CDR2 sequences are LGHNA and YSLEER. CDR3 nucleotide sequence: TGCGCCAGCAGCCTCTACGTCACAGGGAATGGTGGCTACACCTTC. It is translated as CASSLYVTGNGGYTF.

This clonotype appeared a few times. The chain links TRBV2 to TRBJ2-7, with D perhaps matching TRBD1 or TRBD2 (6 bases each). Germline-derived CDR1 and CDR2 are SNHLY and FYNNEI. Trimming removed 4 bases at V and 5 bases at J, with 12 bases between. The CDR3 spans 13 residues. CDR3 loop: CASSGRGGHEQYF. The CDR3 DNA reads as TGTGCCAGCAGTGGCAGGGGAGGCCACGAGCAGTACTTC.

The gene calls are TRBV12-5 and TRBJ2-5; TRBD2 agrees at 10 bases. Germline V lookup: CDR1 LGHNT, CDR2 FRNRAP. V shed 0 bases, J shed 2 bases, and the junction held 12 bases outside the gene matches. This CDR3 is built from 19 residues. CDR3 coding DNA: TGTGCTAGTGGTTTGGTAAGAGCCGGGACTAGCGCCTTGCAAGAGACCCAGTACTTC. Protein: CASGLVRAGTSALQETQYF. Complete variable domain (other parts from reference TRBV12-5 and TRBJ2-5): DARVTQTPRHKVTEMGQEVTMRCQPILGHNTVFWYRQTMMQGLELLAYFRNRAPLDDSGMPKDRFSAEMPDATLATLKIQPSEPRDSAVYFCASGLVRAGTSALQETQYFGPGTRLLVL.

The rearrangement joins TRBV6-5 to TRBJ2-7; D possibly uses TRBD1 or TRBD2 (6 bases each). Germline V CDR1 and CDR2: MNHEY, SVGAGI. V lost 0 bases to trimming and J lost 4 bases, with 13 bases between them. This CDR3 comprises 15 residues. CDR3 bases: TGTGCCAGCAGTTACTCGACGGGGGCCAGTTACGAGCAGTACTTC. The encoded protein is CASSYSTGASYEQYF.

This clonotype was counted at least ten times. The rearrangement uses TRBV9 and TRBJ2-2, with D possibly being TRBD1 (5 bases). This CDR3 comprises 13 residues. V was cut by 5 bases and J by 8 bases, with 13 bases left in between. The germline CDR1 and CDR2 sequences are SGDLS and YYNGEE. CDR3 sequence reads: CASRDMRSGELFF. The CDR3 DNA reads TGTGCCAGCAGGGACATGAGGTCTGGGGAGCTGTTTTTT.

This clonotype appeared many times. The chain joins TRBV5-4 to TRBJ1-1; possibly TRBD1 for D (5 bases). There are 15 residues in the CDR3. The V end was cut by 4 bases, the J end by 0 bases, with 13 bases between. CDR1 SGHNT and CDR2 YYREEE come from the germline V gene (reference sequence). The CDR3 protein is CASSPGEGMNTEAFF. For the CDR3, the DNA is TGTGCCAGCAGCCCGGGGGAAGGGATGAACACTGAAGCTTTCTTT.

This clonotype was seen ten or more times. The rearrangement links TRBV7-2 to TRBJ2-7; TRBD1 matches at 8 bases. J was trimmed by 3 bases and V by 1 base; bases with no gene match: 5. Germline lookup yields CDR1 SGHTA and CDR2 FQGNSA. The CDR3 runs 15 residues. CDR3 sequence: CASSLVAGGSYEQYF. CDR3 in DNA: TGTGCCAGCAGCTTAGTGGCAGGGGGCAGCTACGAGCAGTACTTC. The variable domain in full, completed from reference TRBV7-2 and TRBJ2-7, reads GAGVSQSPSNKVTEKGKDVELRCDPISGHTALYWYRQSLGQGLEFLIYFQGNSAPDKSGLPSDRFSAERTGGSVSTLTIQRTQQEDSAVYLCASSLVAGGSYEQYFGPGTRLTVT.

This clonotype has a count of ten or more. The chain joins TRBV5-1 to TRBJ2-2; D gene uncertain. Germline CDR1 is SGHRS and CDR2 is YFSETQ. Trimming removed 2 bases from V and 0 bases from J, with 20 bases in between. This CDR3 has 19 residues. CDR3 residues: CASSLTERHKDPNTGELFF. The CDR3 region has the DNA TGCGCCAGCAGCTTAACGGAACGGCACAAGGACCCGAACACCGGGGAGCTGTTTTTT.

This clonotype was picked up a small number of times. The rearrangement joins TRBV11-2 to TRBJ2-7; D uncertain. CDR1 SGHAT and CDR2 FQNNGV come from the germline V gene. The CDR3 totals 13 residues. V lost 0 bases and J lost 2, with 5 bases in between. This chain's CDR3 is CASSLDLAYEQYF. The DNA of the CDR3 is TGTGCCAGCAGCTTAGATCTCGCCTACGAGCAGTACTTC.

The V gene is TRBV7-9, the J gene TRBJ1-4, with D uncertain. The germline V and J ends were trimmed by 8 bases and 4 bases, with 8 bases remaining between them. Germline V lookup: CDR1 SEHNR, CDR2 FQNEAQ (reference sequence). The CDR3 sequence is 12 residues long. This chain's CDR3 is CASPDLNEKLFF. In DNA, the CDR3 is TGTGCCAGCCCGGACCTTAATGAAAAACTGTTTTTT.

This clonotype was observed a few times. The rearrangement links TRBV2 to TRBJ2-5, with D maybe TRBD2 (5 bases). The germline CDR1 and CDR2 sequences are SNHLY and FYNNEI. Trimming pared 4 bases from V and 1 base from J, leaving 16 bases between. The CDR3 sequence is 16 residues long. The CDR3 is CASSGPQLVFQETQYF. The CDR3 coding sequence is TGTGCCAGCAGTGGACCTCAACTAGTTTTCCAAGAGACCCAGTACTTC.

The rearrangement uses TRBV28 and TRBJ2-3; a weak D match, TRBD1 (6 bases). The V gene's germline CDR1 is MDHEN and CDR2 SYDVKM. This CDR3 comprises 15 residues. The V end lost 5 bases, the J end lost 2 bases, and 14 bases lay between the germline ends. CDR3 sequence (DNA): TGTGCCAGCAGTCGGACAGCGCGGCCCACAGATACGCAGTATTTT. Translation: CASSRTARPTDTQYF.

This clonotype was observed at least ten times. The V call is TRBV7-8, the J call TRBJ2-2; D perhaps matches TRBD2 (5 bases). Trimming took off 5 bases at V and 2 bases at J, with 12 bases between the two ends. CDR3 length: 15 amino acids. In germline, CDR1 is SGHVS, CDR2 FQNEAQ. This CDR3 reads CASSARRVNTGELFF. In nucleotides, the CDR3 is TGTGCCAGCAGCGCCCGGCGGGTTAACACCGGGGAGCTGTTTTTT.

V and J are TRBV27 and TRBJ2-7, with 8 nucleotides matching TRBD2. J gave up 7 bases and V 3 bases, and 8 bases lay outside the gene matches. This CDR3 has 14 residues. The germline V gene encodes CDR1 MNHEY and CDR2 SMNVEV (reference sequence). DNA for the CDR3: TGTGCCAGCAGTTTGGGCGGGAGGATTGTGGAGCAGTACTTC. This sequence encodes CASSLGGRIVEQYF.

Many counts were recorded for this clonotype. V gene TRBV30 combines with J gene TRBJ1-2; possible D gene TRBD1, 5 bases. Trimming took off 6 bases at V and 7 bases at J, with 12 bases between the two ends. The CDR3 loop spans 11 amino acids. Germline V gene sequence: CDR1 GTSNPN, CDR2 SVGIG (reference sequence). Written as DNA, the CDR3 is TGTGCCTGCCCCGTGGGACGTGGCTACACCTTC. This encodes CACPVGRGYTF.

This clonotype was recorded a few times. The chain recombines TRBV5-1 with TRBJ2-7; D might be TRBD1 (6 bases). CDR3 length equals 15 residues. V dropped 4 bases and J dropped 2 bases, with 16 bases sitting between them. Germline-derived CDR1 and CDR2 are SGHRS and YFSETQ. The CDR3 sequence: CASSVYSGQTYEQYF. CDR3 nucleotide sequence: TGCGCCAGCAGCGTGTATAGTGGACAGACCTACGAGCAGTACTTC. Supplemented by reference TRBV5-1 and TRBJ2-7, the full variable domain reads KAGVTQTPRYLIKTRGQQVTLSCSPISGHRSVSWYQQTPGQGLQFLFEYFSETQRNKGNFPGRFSGRQFSNSRSEMNVSTLELGDSALYLCASSVYSGQTYEQYFGPGTRLTVT.

The chain recombines TRBV9 with TRBJ2-5, with no clear D. Germline V gene data show CDR1 as SGDLS and CDR2 as YYNGEE. The V gene lost 0 bases and the J gene lost 5 bases, with 11 bases spanning the gap. This CDR3 is built from 14 residues. CDR3 sequence reads: CASSVEGSFETQYF. CDR3 DNA sequence: TGTGCCAGCAGCGTAGAGGGTAGCTTCGAGACCCAGTACTTC.

The chain carries TRBV19 and TRBJ2-3; D is ambiguous. Trimming removed 6 bases at V and 0 bases at J, with 13 bases between. Germline CDR1 reads LNHDA; CDR2 reads SQIVND (reference sequence). This CDR3 comprises 15 residues. CDR3 region: CASRPWAYSTDTQYF. The DNA of the CDR3 is TGTGCCAGTAGACCGTGGGCCTATAGCACAGATACGCAGTATTTT.

This clonotype was counted ten times or more. CDR3 in amino acids: CASSLEVGTEAFF. DNA of the CDR3: TGTGCCAGCAGCTTGGAGGTGGGCACTGAAGCTTTCTTT. The rearrangement joins TRBV5-6 to TRBJ1-1; D gene ambiguous. This CDR3 has 13 amino acids. Germline V gene data show CDR1 as SGHDT and CDR2 as YYEEEE. With 0 bases removed from V and 4 bases from J, the gap between germline ends came to 7 bases.